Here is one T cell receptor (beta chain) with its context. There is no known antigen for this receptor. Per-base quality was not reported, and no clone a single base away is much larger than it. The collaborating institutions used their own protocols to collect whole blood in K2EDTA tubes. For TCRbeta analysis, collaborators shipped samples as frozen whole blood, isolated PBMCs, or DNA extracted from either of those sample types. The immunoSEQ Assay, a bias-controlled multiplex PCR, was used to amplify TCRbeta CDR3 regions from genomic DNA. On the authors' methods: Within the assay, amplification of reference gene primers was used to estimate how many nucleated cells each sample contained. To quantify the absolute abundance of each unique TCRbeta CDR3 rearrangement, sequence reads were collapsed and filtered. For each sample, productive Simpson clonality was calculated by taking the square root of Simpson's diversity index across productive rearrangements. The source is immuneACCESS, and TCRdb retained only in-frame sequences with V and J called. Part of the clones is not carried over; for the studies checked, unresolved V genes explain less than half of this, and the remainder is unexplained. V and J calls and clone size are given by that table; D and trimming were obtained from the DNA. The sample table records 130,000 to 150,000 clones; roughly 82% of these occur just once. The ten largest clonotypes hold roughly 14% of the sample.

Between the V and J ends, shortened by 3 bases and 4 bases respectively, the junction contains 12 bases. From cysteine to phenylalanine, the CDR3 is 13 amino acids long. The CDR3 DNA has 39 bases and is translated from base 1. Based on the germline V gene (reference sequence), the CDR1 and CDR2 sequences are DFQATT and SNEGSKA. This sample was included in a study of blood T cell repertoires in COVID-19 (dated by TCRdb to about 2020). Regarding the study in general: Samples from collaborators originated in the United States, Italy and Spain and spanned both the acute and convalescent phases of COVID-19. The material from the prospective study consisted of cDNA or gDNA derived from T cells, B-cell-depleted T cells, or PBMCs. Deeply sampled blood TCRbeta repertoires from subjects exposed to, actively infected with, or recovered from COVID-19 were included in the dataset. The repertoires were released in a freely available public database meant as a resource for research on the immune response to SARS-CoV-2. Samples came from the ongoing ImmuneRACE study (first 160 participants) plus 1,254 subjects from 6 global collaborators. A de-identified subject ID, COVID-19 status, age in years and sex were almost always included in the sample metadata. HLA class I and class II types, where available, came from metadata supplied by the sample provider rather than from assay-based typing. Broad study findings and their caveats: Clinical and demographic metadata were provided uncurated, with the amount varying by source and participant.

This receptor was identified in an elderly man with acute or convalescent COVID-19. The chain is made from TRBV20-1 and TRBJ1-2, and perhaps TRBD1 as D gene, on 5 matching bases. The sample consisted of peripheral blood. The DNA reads TGCAGTGCTAGTTTCAGGGTCGCCTATGGCTACACCTTC. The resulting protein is CSASFRVAYGYTF.